The entry below gives a single T cell receptor beta chain sequence along with its context. Its antigen is undetermined. This sample was taken from a study of T cell responses to AZD1222 COVID-19 vaccine. Study observations and caveats: Donors were mostly white British, more females; clonal diversity possibly underestimated.

The germline gives CDR1 SGHDT, CDR2 YYEEEE. The CDR3 totals 15 residues. J gave up 4 bases and V 0 bases, and 6 bases lay outside the gene matches. TCRdb keeps only in-frame clones here, not all; method: immunoSEQ multiplex PCR. The data contain fewer than 150,000 clones, approximately 90% of them singletons. J is TRBJ2-7 and V is TRBV5-6, with TRBD1 matching over 8 bases. The specimen was peripheral blood, collected 28 days after the second AZD1222 dose. The sequence was collected from an adult who received the AZD1222 COVID-19 vaccine. The CDR3 spells CASSLGGTGIYEQYF. The CDR3 DNA reads TGTGCCAGCAGCTTGGGGGGGACAGGTATTTACGAGCAGTACTTC.